A single sample is the source of the 14 T cell receptor beta chains below, sequenced in a study of T-cell memory formation after mild COVID-19. MiXCR, run by TCRdb on the 5' RACE reads, gives a single entry per CDR3 protein. The data contain 350,000 to 450,000 distinct CDR3 sequences, around 18% of them singletons. Sequenced material: PBMCs or a T cell subset sorted from them (not recorded which). The receptor set was obtained from an adult woman who had mild COVID-19 (a few samples of this study predate the infection). Cell type and time point are not known.

The table lists this clonotype with a few counts. This chain uses TRBV18 with TRBJ1-2; the D is unclear. In germline, CDR1 is KGHSH, CDR2 LQKENI. This CDR3 has 16 amino acids. V was shortened by 2 bases and J by 0 bases, with 13 bases between the two germline ends. The CDR3 sequence: CASSPNDDGANYGYTF. The CDR3 region has the DNA TGTGCCAGCTCACCAAACGATGACGGAGCTAACTATGGCTACACCTTC.

This clonotype was seen a few times. The rearrangement joins TRBV6-5 to TRBJ2-1; D is perhaps TRBD1 (5 bases). Germline CDR1 reads MNHEY; CDR2 reads SVGAGI. The CDR3 runs to 15 residues. V was trimmed by 6 bases and J by 0 bases, leaving 12 bases between them. CDR3 amino acids: CASSQGATSYNEQFF. CDR3 DNA sequence: TGTGCCAGCAGCCAAGGGGCTACCTCCTACAATGAGCAGTTCTTC.

This clonotype was seen only a few times. The CDR3 protein is CASSPPGFGRSYEQFF. CDR3 sequence (DNA): TGTGCCAGCAGCCCCCCTGGGTTCGGGAGGAGTTATGAGCAGTTCTTC. V gene TRBV11-2 combines with J gene TRBJ2-1, with TRBD2 matching 7 bases. The CDR3 sequence is 16 residues long. V shed 5 bases and J 8 bases; nucleotides not matched to a gene: 15. Germline CDR1 and CDR2: SGHAT and FQNNGV.

The chain links TRBV7-8 to TRBJ1-1; D ambiguous. V lost 5 bases and J 7 bases, leaving 14 bases between the germline ends. CDR3 length: 13 amino acids. Germline V CDR1 and CDR2: SGHVS, FQNEAQ. DNA of the CDR3: TGTGCCAGCAGCCCCGGCTCCGGAATTGAAGCTTTCTTT. This encodes CASSPGSGIEAFF.

This clonotype was counted a few times. The chain combines TRBV30 with TRBJ2-3; D gene ambiguous. CDR3 length equals 12 residues. Germline V gives CDR1 GTSNPN, CDR2 SVGIG (reference sequence). The V end was cut by 2 bases, the J end by 10 bases, with 13 bases between. The CDR3 reads CAWSPPSVSQYF. The CDR3, as DNA: TGTGCCTGGAGTCCCCCCTCGGTATCGCAGTATTTT.

This clonotype was counted only a few times. This chain joins TRBV12-3 or TRBV12-4 and TRBJ2-7, with D perhaps being TRBD1 or TRBD2 (5 bases each). The V end was cut by 7 bases, the J end by 3 bases, with 16 bases between. The CDR3 sequence is 14 residues long. The CDR3: CASTQGDLLYEQYF. The CDR3 DNA follows: TGTGCCAGCACGCAGGGAGACCTTCTCTACGAGCAGTACTTC.

V is TRBV3-1 and J is TRBJ1-5; 7 nucleotides match TRBD1. V was clipped by 4 bases and J by 1 base; unmatched bases: 4. The CDR3 covers 15 residues. Germline loops: CDR1 LGHDT, CDR2 YNNKEL (reference sequence). The CDR3 region is CASSRRGQSNQPQHF. CDR3 DNA sequence: TGTGCCAGCAGCCGAAGGGGGCAAAGCAATCAGCCCCAGCATTTT.

This clonotype was observed a few times. V is TRBV7-9 and J is TRBJ2-1; D perhaps matches TRBD2 (5 bases). The germline V gene has CDR1 SEHNR and CDR2 FQNEAQ (reference sequence). The CDR3 length is 15 residues. Trimming took 1 base from V and 6 from J, leaving 13 bases between them. The CDR3 DNA follows: TGTGCCAGCAGCTTAGACGAGGGAGTCGGCAATGAGCAGTTCTTC. It encodes CASSLDEGVGNEQFF.

The chain carries TRBV9 and TRBJ1-3; D is ambiguous. This CDR3 is built from 14 residues. CDR1 is SGDLS and CDR2 is YYNGEE in the germline V gene. Trimming pared 10 bases from V and 3 bases from J, leaving 17 bases between. CDR3 loop: CACPDVPVGNTIYF. The CDR3 bases are TGTGCCTGCCCCGACGTCCCTGTTGGAAACACCATATATTTT.

The gene calls are TRBV19 and TRBJ2-3; 13 nucleotides line up with TRBD2. This CDR3 region has 16 residues. The ends lost 6 bases at V and 4 bases at J; junction bases unmatched: 7. Germline CDR1 is LNHDA and CDR2 is SQIVND (reference sequence). This chain's CDR3 is CASSPPGLAGPDTQYF. The CDR3 bases are TGTGCCAGTAGCCCTCCGGGACTAGCGGGACCAGATACGCAGTATTTT.

The table lists this clonotype with a few counts. The V call is TRBV6-1, the J call TRBJ2-7; D gene uncertain. The CDR3 contains 13 residues. CDR1 MNHNS and CDR2 SASEGT come from the germline V gene. The V and J ends lost 3 bases and 3 bases respectively, with 9 bases between them. CDR3 sequence reads: CASSEARLYEQYF. The CDR3 coding sequence is TGTGCCAGCAGTGAGGCCAGACTCTACGAGCAGTACTTC.

The rearrangement joins TRBV5-1 to TRBJ1-3; tentatively, D is TRBD1 (5 bases). V shed 4 bases and J shed 5 bases, with 16 bases lying between them. This CDR3 has 15 residues. Per the germline V gene, CDR1 is SGHRS and CDR2 is YFSETQ. CDR3 loop: CASSPGDGGRNTIYF. The CDR3 DNA reads as TGCGCCAGCAGCCCGGGAGACGGGGGACGAAACACCATATATTTT. The entire variable domain, with the rest obtained from reference TRBV5-1 and TRBJ1-3, is as follows: KAGVTQTPRYLIKTRGQQVTLSCSPISGHRSVSWYQQTPGQGLQFLFEYFSETQRNKGNFPGRFSGRQFSNSRSEMNVSTLELGDSALYLCASSPGDGGRNTIYFGEGSWLTVV.

This clonotype was picked up many times. The V gene is TRBV6-1, the J gene TRBJ2-7; the D call may be TRBD1 or TRBD2 (6 bases each). The V end lost 7 bases, the J end lost 3 bases, and 10 bases lay between the germline ends. Germline V lookup: CDR1 MNHNS, CDR2 SASEGT. The CDR3 has 12 amino acids. CDR3 residues: CASKEGDYEQYF. In DNA form, the CDR3 reads TGTGCCAGCAAGGAGGGGGACTACGAGCAGTACTTC.

This clonotype has more than one count but fewer than ten. The chain combines TRBV21-1 with TRBJ2-1; the table's D call, TRBD1, has no DNA check behind it. TRBV21-1 is tagged as a pseudogene. The CDR3 spans 18 residues. The CDR3 DNA sequence: TGTGCCAGCAGCAAAGTGGGACCAGGGCAGGGCCCCTACAATGAGCAGTTCTTC. Translation: CASSKVGPGQGPYNEQFF.